These 15 T cell receptor beta chains were all obtained from the same sample, sequenced in a study of T cell responses to AZD1222 COVID-19 vaccine. Assay used: immunoSEQ multiplex PCR; TCRdb lists only in-frame clones, some missing. This sample yields over 100,000 clones, of which roughly nine tenths are seen a single time; approximately 2.6% belongs to the top ten. This sample comprised peripheral blood, obtained 28 days after the second AZD1222 dose. These TCRs come from an adult who received the AZD1222 COVID-19 vaccine.

The rearrangement links TRBV9 to TRBJ2-2; 15 bases map to TRBD2. The CDR3 totals 21 residues. Germline-derived CDR1 and CDR2 are SGDLS and YYNGEE. The junction had 16 bases not matched to a gene; V was cut back by 2 bases and J by 5 bases. This CDR3 is CASSVATPTGTSGGSTGELFF. The DNA for the CDR3 is TGTGCCAGCAGCGTTGCCACTCCAACCGGGACTAGCGGGGGGAGTACCGGGGAGCTGTTTTTT.

The chain carries TRBV9 and TRBJ1-2; TRBD1 matches 7 bases. J lost 1 base, V lost 4 bases, and 16 bases had no gene match. The CDR3 is 18 amino acids. Germline loops: CDR1 SGDLS, CDR2 YYNGEE. CDR3 in amino acids: CASSPNPGQPHYNYGYTF. CDR3 in DNA: TGTGCCAGCAGCCCAAACCCGGGACAGCCGCATTATAACTATGGCTACACCTTC.

This chain joins TRBV29-1 and TRBJ1-2; no clear D gene. The CDR3 length is 11 residues. Germline assignment: CDR1 SQVTM and CDR2 ANQGSEA. The ends were cut back, 8 bases at V and 4 bases at J, with 11 bases in the middle. Here the CDR3 DNA reads TGCAGCACTCGAGGTAGCTATGGCTACACCTTC. This sequence encodes CSTRGSYGYTF.

The V call is TRBV19, the J call TRBJ1-2; the D gene is possibly TRBD1 (6 bases). The CDR3 has 15 residues. CDR1 LNHDA and CDR2 SQIVND come from the germline V gene (reference sequence). V was cut by 3 bases and J by 1 base, with 12 bases left in between. The CDR3 is CASSIANRVNYGYTF. CDR3 DNA sequence: TGTGCCAGTAGTATTGCCAACAGGGTTAACTATGGCTACACCTTC.

V is TRBV28 and J is TRBJ1-2; D ambiguous. Germline-derived CDR1 and CDR2 are MDHEN and SYDVKM. Trimming left V 8 bases short and J 8 bases short, with 12 bases between. This CDR3 spans 11 amino acids. The chain's CDR3 is CASVGSRGYTF. The CDR3 DNA reads TGTGCCAGCGTGGGGTCGCGGGGCTACACCTTC.

In DNA form, the CDR3 reads TGCAGCGTTGTGGCTAGCGGGGACCCAGATACGCAGTATTTT. This encodes CSVVASGDPDTQYF. This chain uses TRBV29-1 with TRBJ2-3; 9 bases map to TRBD2. Germline CDR1 SQVTM, CDR2 ANQGSEA. V lost 4 bases to trimming and J lost 4 bases; unmatched junction nucleotides: 6. This CDR3 has 14 amino acids.

This clone appeared once. The V gene is TRBV6-6, the J gene TRBJ2-3, with D possibly matching TRBD1 (6 bases). Trimming pared 5 bases from V and 0 bases from J, leaving 21 bases between. Germline V gives CDR1 MNHNY, CDR2 SVGAGI (reference sequence). The CDR3 is 18 residues long. The CDR3, as DNA: TGTGCCAGCAGTCGGACCCCCCTCAGGGGACGGAGCACAGATACGCAGTATTTT. This encodes CASSRTPLRGRSTDTQYF.

The chain joins TRBV28 to TRBJ2-3; TRBD2 matches at 10 bases. Germline-derived CDR1 and CDR2 are MDHEN and SYDVKM. Trimming cost V 4 bases and J 1 base; bases outside gene matches: 5. The CDR3 spans 16 residues. In nucleotides, the CDR3 is TGTGCCAGCAGTTCGCTAGCGGGGGTCCGCACAGATACGCAGTATTTT. Amino acid sequence: CASSSLAGVRTDTQYF.

CDR3 nucleotides: TGTGCCAGCAGCTTACAGTCTGAGCAGTTCTTC. It encodes CASSLQSEQFF. The genes are TRBV11-2 and TRBJ2-1; D gene unclear. This CDR3 is built from 11 residues. Deletions cut 2 bases from V and 9 bases from J, with 5 bases between. Germline V CDR1 and CDR2: SGHAT, FQNNGV.

The chain links TRBV2 to TRBJ1-6, with D possibly TRBD1 on 6 matching bases. Trimming removed 7 bases from V and 10 bases from J, with 17 bases in between. Germline V gives CDR1 SNHLY, CDR2 FYNNEI. The CDR3 totals 14 residues. CDR3 bases: TGTGCCAGCACCCTAGCGGGGGCGAGGTCACCCCTCCACTTT. Amino acid sequence: CASTLAGARSPLHF.

V is TRBV4-1 and J is TRBJ2-7, with 7 bases fitting TRBD2. Trimming at V came to 1 base and at J to 6 bases, leaving 12 bases not matched to a gene. The CDR3 extends over 16 amino acids. The germline CDR1 and CDR2 sequences are MGHRA and YSYEKL. CDR3 DNA sequence: TGCGCCAGCAGCCAAGTCTCTGGACTAGTTCTTGTCGAGCAGTACTTC. Protein sequence: CASSQVSGLVLVEQYF.

The CDR3 sequence is CASSLNLIGGNTIYF. The CDR3 coding sequence is TGCGCCAGCAGCTTGAATTTGATCGGCGGAAACACCATATATTTT. The chain is built from TRBV5-1 and TRBJ1-3; no reliable D call. The germline gives CDR1 SGHRS, CDR2 YFSETQ. Trimming left V 1 base short and J 4 bases short, with 12 bases between. The CDR3 covers 15 residues.

The chain joins TRBV9 to TRBJ2-3, with TRBD2 identical over 7 bases. Germline V gene sequence: CDR1 SGDLS, CDR2 YYNGEE. The CDR3 covers 15 residues. V was pared by 3 bases and J by 2 bases, with 6 bases of the junction left unmatched. CDR3 loop: CASSATGLYTDTQYF. CDR3 bases: TGTGCCAGCAGCGCAACGGGACTATACACAGATACGCAGTATTTT.

V usage is TRBV14 and J usage is TRBJ1-4; D ambiguous. This CDR3 comprises 14 residues. Per germline, CDR1 SGHDN and CDR2 FVKESK. The V end was cut by 4 bases, the J end by 6 bases, with 12 bases between. In DNA form, the CDR3 reads TGTGCCAGCAGCCGGCGAGGTGGGGATGAAAAACTGTTTTTT. Its translation is CASSRRGGDEKLFF.

The V gene is TRBV14, the J gene TRBJ1-5; 7 nucleotides agree with TRBD1. CDR1 and CDR2 from the germline V gene are SGHDN and FVKESK. The CDR3 extends over 17 amino acids. The trim removed 0 bases at V and 3 bases at J, leaving 8 bases unmatched. Written as DNA, the CDR3 is TGTGCCAGCAGCCAAGATAGGGGCCAGGGGGTCAATCAGCCCCAGCATTTT. Translation: CASSQDRGQGVNQPQHF.